This entry features one T cell receptor beta chain sequence. This sample is part of a study of T-cell reconstitution after alpha-beta-depleted transplantation in children. This CDR3 has 16 amino acids. Construction of the TCRbeta library involved unique molecular identifiers. From the PCR reads, TCRdb called clonotypes with MiXCR, one entry per CDR3 protein. The sample holds about 980,000 distinct CDR3 sequences, roughly 29% seen once. The sample here was PBMCs, mostly from graft donor cells, taken 360 days after TCRalphabeta/CD19-depleted stem cell transplant. The V call is TRBV21-1, the J call TRBJ2-7; the table's D call, TRBD1, was not checked against the DNA. TRBV21-1 is recorded as a pseudogene. This clonotype was sampled from a boy younger than two who had a stem cell transplant for SCID, so the T cells may come from the graft donor. CDR3 amino acids: CASSKAPGQGSYEQYF. CDR3 coding DNA: TGTGCCAGCAGCAAAGCCCCGGGACAGGGGTCCTACGAGCAGTACTTC.